Below, one TCR beta chain is given with its context. The time point is: patch test 1, 2 weeks after DPC sensitization. Treatment noted: therapeutic diphenylcyclopropenone sensitization with weekly scalp DPC. Whole blood that had not been fractionated was the source of extracted total RNA. After removal of 1 base from V and 9 bases from J, the junction contained 3 bases not matched to a gene. Germline V gene lookup returns CDR1 SQVTM and CDR2 ANQGSEA. The CDR3 consists of 12 residues. From the RACE reads, TCRdb called clonotypes with MiXCR, one entry per CDR3 protein. The sample includes more than 35,000 distinct CDR3 sequences, roughly 6.4% of them seen just once. The data originate from a study of human T cells and chemical hapten exposure.

This chain links TRBV29-1 with TRBJ1-2; 9 positions agree with TRBD1. This receptor was obtained from a woman in her twenties or thirties with alopecia areata. Some clones in this sample may be carry-over from other donors' samples. The sample in question was whole blood, obtained in connection with sensitization to the hapten diphenylcyclopropenone (DPC). The CDR3 sequence: CSVEVQGASYTF. The CDR3 region has the DNA TGCAGCGTTGAAGTACAGGGGGCGAGCTACACCTTC. Full variable domain (missing parts from reference TRBV29-1 and TRBJ1-2): SAVISQKPSRDICQRGTSLTIQCQVDSQVTMMFWYRQQPGQSLTLIATANQGSEATYESGFVIDKFPISRPNLTFSTLTVSNMSPEDSSIYLCSVEVQGASYTFGSGTRLTVV.